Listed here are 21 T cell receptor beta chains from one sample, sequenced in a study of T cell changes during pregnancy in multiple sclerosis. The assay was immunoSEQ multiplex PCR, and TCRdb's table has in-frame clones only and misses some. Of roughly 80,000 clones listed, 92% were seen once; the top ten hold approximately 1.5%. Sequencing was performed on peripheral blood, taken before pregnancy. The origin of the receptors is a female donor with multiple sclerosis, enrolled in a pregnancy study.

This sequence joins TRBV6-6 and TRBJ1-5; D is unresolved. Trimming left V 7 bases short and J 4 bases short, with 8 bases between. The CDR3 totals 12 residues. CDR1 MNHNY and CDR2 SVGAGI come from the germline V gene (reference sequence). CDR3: CASTNSNQPQHF. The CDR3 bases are TGTGCCAGCACAAACTCTAATCAGCCCCAGCATTTT.

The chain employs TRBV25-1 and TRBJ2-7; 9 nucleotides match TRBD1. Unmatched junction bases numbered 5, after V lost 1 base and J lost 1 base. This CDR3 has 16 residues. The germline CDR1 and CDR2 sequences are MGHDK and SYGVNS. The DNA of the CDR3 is TGTGCCAGCAGTGAATCCCCCGGGACAGGGTCCTACGAGCAGTACTTC. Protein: CASSESPGTGSYEQYF.

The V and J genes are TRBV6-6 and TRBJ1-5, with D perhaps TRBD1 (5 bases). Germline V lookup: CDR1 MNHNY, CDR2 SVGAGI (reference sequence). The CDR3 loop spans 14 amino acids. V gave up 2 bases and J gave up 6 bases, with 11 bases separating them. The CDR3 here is CASSYPGTAQPQHF. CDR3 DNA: TGTGCCAGCAGTTACCCAGGGACTGCTCAGCCCCAGCATTTT.

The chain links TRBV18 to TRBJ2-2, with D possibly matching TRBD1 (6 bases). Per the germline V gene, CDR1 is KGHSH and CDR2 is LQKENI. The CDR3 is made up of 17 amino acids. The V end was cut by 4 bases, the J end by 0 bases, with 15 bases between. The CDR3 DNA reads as TGTGCCAGCTCACTTACTCCGGGACAAACGAACACCGGGGAGCTGTTTTTT. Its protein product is CASSLTPGQTNTGELFF.

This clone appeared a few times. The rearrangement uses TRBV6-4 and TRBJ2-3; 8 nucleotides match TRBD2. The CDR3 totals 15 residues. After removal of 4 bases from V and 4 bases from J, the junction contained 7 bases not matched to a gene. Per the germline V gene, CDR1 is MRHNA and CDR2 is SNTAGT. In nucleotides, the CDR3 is TGTGCCAGCAGTGTCGGGGGGGGGCAAGCAGATACGCAGTATTTT. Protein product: CASSVGGGQADTQYF.

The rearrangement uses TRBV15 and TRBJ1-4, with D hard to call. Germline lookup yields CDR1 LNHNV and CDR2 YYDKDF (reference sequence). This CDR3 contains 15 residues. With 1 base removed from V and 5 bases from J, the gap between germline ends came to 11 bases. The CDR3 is CATSRVQKSNEKLFF. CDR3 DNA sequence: TGTGCCACCAGCAGAGTTCAGAAGTCAAATGAAAAACTGTTTTTT. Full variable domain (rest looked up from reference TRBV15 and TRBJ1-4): DAMVIQNPRYQVTQFGKPVTLSCSQTLNHNVMYWYQQKSSQAPKLLFHYYDKDFNNEADTPDNFQSRRPNTSFCFLDIRSPGLGDTAMYLCATSRVQKSNEKLFFGSGTQLSVL.

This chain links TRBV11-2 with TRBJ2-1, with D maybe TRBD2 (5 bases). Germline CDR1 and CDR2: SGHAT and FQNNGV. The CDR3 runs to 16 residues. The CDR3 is CSITDLWVKTGNEQFF. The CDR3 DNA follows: TGTAGTATTACCGACTTATGGGTGAAAACGGGGAATGAGCAGTTCTTC.

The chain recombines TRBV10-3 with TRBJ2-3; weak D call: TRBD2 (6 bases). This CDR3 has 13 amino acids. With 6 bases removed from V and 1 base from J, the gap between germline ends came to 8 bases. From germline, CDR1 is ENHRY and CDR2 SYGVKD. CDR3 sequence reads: CAIRGGGTDTQYF. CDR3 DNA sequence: TGTGCCATCAGGGGCGGGGGCACAGATACGCAGTATTTT.

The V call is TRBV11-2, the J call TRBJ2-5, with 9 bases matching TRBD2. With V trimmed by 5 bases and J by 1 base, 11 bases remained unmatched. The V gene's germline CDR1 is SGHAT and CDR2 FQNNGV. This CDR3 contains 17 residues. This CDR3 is CASSPGVAGALQETQYF. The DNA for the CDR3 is TGTGCCAGCAGCCCCGGGGTAGCGGGGGCCCTCCAAGAGACCCAGTACTTC.

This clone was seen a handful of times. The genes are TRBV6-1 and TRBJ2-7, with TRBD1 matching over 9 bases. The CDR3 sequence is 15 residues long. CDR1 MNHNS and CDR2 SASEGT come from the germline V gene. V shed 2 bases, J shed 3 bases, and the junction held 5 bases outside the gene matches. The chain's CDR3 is CASSERQGGSYEQYF. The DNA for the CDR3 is TGTGCCAGCAGTGAAAGACAGGGGGGAAGCTACGAGCAGTACTTC.

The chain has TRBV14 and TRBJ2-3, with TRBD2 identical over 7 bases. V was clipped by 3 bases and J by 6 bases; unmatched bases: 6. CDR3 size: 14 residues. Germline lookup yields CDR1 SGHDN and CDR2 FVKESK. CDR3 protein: CASSQISRGDTQYF. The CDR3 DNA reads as TGTGCCAGCAGCCAGATTTCGCGGGGGGATACGCAGTATTTT.

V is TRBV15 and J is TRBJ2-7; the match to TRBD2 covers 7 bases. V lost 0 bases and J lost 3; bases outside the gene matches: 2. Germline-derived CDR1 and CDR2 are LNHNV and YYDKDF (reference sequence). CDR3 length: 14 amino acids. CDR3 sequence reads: CATSRDGGIYEQYF. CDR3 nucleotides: TGTGCCACCAGCAGAGACGGGGGGATCTACGAGCAGTACTTC.

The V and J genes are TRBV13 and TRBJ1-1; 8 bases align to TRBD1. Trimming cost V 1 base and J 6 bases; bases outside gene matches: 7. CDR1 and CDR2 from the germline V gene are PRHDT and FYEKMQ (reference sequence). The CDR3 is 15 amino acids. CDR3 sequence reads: CASSLAPGGFPEAFF. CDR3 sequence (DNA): TGTGCCAGCAGCTTAGCCCCAGGGGGCTTCCCTGAAGCTTTCTTT.

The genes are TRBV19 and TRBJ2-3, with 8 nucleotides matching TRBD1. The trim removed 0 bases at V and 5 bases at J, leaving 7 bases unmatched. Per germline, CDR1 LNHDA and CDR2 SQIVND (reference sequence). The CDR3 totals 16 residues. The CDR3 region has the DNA TGTGCCAGTAGTATAGAGGACAGGGATAGAGTAGATACGCAGTATTTT. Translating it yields CASSIEDRDRVDTQYF.

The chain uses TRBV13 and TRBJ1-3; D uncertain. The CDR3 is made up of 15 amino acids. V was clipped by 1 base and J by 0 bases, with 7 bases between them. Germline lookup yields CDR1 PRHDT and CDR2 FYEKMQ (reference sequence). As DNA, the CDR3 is TGTGCCAGCAGCTTAGTCTCTAACTCTGGAAACACCATATATTTT. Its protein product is CASSLVSNSGNTIYF.

The CDR3 loop reads CASSVALAAQQETQYF. DNA for the CDR3: TGTGCCAGCAGCGTAGCCTTAGCGGCTCAACAGGAGACCCAGTACTTC. The chain employs TRBV9 and TRBJ2-5, with D maybe TRBD2 (6 bases). The ends were cut back, 0 bases at V and 5 bases at J, with 17 bases in the middle. The germline gives CDR1 SGDLS, CDR2 YYNGEE. This CDR3 contains 16 residues.

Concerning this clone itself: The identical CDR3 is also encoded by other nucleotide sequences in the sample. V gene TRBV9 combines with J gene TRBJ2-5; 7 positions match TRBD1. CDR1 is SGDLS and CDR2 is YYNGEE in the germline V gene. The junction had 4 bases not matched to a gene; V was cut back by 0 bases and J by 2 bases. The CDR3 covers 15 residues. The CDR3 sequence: CASSVGSRGQETQYF. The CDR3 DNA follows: TGTGCCAGCAGCGTAGGGTCCAGGGGGCAAGAGACCCAGTACTTC.

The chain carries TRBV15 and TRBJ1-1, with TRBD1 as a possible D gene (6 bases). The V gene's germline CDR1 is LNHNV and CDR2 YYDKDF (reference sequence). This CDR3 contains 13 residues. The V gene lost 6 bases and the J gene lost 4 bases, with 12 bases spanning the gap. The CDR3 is CATRAGASTEAFF. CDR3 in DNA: TGTGCCACCAGGGCGGGGGCGAGCACTGAAGCTTTCTTT.

In DNA form, the CDR3 reads TGTGCCACCAGCAGAGAGACAGCAAAAGCTTTCTTT. It translates to CATSRETAKAFF. The V gene is TRBV15, the J gene TRBJ1-1; D may be TRBD1 (5 bases). This CDR3 comprises 12 residues. Trimming took 0 bases from V and 9 from J, leaving 8 bases between them. The germline CDR1 and CDR2 sequences are LNHNV and YYDKDF (reference sequence). Using reference TRBV15 and TRBJ1-1 for the parts outside the CDR3, the full variable domain is DAMVIQNPRYQVTQFGKPVTLSCSQTLNHNVMYWYQQKSSQAPKLLFHYYDKDFNNEADTPDNFQSRRPNTSFCFLDIRSPGLGDTAMYLCATSRETAKAFFGQGTRLTVV.

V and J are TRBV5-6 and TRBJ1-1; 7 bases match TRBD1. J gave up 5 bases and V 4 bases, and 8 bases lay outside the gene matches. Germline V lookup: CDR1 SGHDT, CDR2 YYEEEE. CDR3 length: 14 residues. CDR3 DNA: TGTGCCAGCAGCCGATGGACAGGTGGTACTGAAGCTTTCTTT. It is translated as CASSRWTGGTEAFF.

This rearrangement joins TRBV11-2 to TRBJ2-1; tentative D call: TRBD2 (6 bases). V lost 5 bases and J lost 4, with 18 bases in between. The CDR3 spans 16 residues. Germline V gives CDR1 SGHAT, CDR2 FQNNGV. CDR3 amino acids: CASSPEPRGSYNEQFF. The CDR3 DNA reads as TGTGCCAGCAGCCCTGAACCGCGGGGCTCTTACAATGAGCAGTTCTTC. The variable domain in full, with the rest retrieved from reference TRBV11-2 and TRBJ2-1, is EAGVAQSPRYKIIEKRQSVAFWCNPISGHATLYWYQQILGQGPKLLIQFQNNGVVDDSQLPKDRFSAERLKGVDSTLKIQPAKLEDSAVYLCASSPEPRGSYNEQFFGPGTRLTVL.